This entry lists 14 T cell receptor beta chains sequenced from one sample in a study of TIL therapy for anti-PD-1-resistant metastatic lung cancer. This was the immunoSEQ v3 assay. The repertoire was sequenced with immunoSEQ multiplex PCR; TCRdb's copy has only in-frame clones and lacks some. The data contain about 15,000 clones, about 82% of them singletons. Time point: pre-treatment sample, taken before nivolumab and TIL therapy. Sample: blood, taken at baseline. All receptors derive from a person aged 25-80 years with non-small cell lung cancer.

This clone was picked up one time. The V gene is TRBV12-5, the J gene TRBJ2-5, with D possibly matching TRBD1 (6 bases). CDR1 and CDR2 from the germline V gene are LGHNT and FRNRAP. This CDR3 comprises 17 residues. Deletions cut 7 bases from V and 6 bases from J, with 27 bases between. In DNA form, the CDR3 reads TGTGCTAGTGCTAGTGGTTTGGGTACAGGGACGTTTAAGACCCAGTACTTC. Its translation: CASASGLGTGTFKTQYF. The full variable domain, with the rest looked up from reference TRBV12-5 and TRBJ2-5, is DARVTQTPRHKVTEMGQEVTMRCQPILGHNTVFWYRQTMMQGLELLAYFRNRAPLDDSGMPKDRFSAEMPDATLATLKIQPSEPRDSAVYFCASASGLGTGTFKTQYFGPGTRLLVL.

V is TRBV5-1 and J is TRBJ1-2, with D unclear. This CDR3 has 14 residues. CDR1 is SGHRS, CDR2 YFSETQ, per germline. The ends were cut back, 0 bases at V and 5 bases at J, with 11 bases in the middle. The CDR3 nucleotides read TGCGCCAGCAGCTTGGCCGAGACCCCGTATGGCTACACCTTC. Residues: CASSLAETPYGYTF.

This clone appeared once. The chain links TRBV7-6 to TRBJ2-3; 11 bases agree with TRBD2. The CDR3 sequence is 19 residues long. Trimming removed 5 bases from V and 0 bases from J; junction bases left unmatched: 13. Germline-derived CDR1 and CDR2 are SGHVS and FNYEAQ. The CDR3 protein is CASSRRGSGGAMSTDTQYF. CDR3 coding DNA: TGTGCCAGCAGCCGCCGGGGTAGCGGGGGGGCGATGAGCACAGATACGCAGTATTTT.

V is TRBV6-5 and J is TRBJ1-3, with a possible D match to TRBD1 (5 bases). The CDR3 covers 15 residues. Deletions cut 2 bases from V and 0 bases from J, with 8 bases between. Germline CDR1 and CDR2: MNHEY and SVGAGI. CDR3 sequence: CASSYDRSSGNTIYF. The CDR3 bases are TGTGCCAGCAGTTACGACAGAAGCTCTGGAAACACCATATATTTT.

The chain recombines TRBV6-4 with TRBJ2-1; 12 bases are a match to TRBD2. The CDR3 spans 17 residues. The V gene's germline CDR1 is MRHNA and CDR2 SNTAGT. The junction had 4 bases not matched to a gene; V was cut back by 4 bases and J by 0 bases. The CDR3 region has the DNA TGTGCCAGCAGTGGGACTAGCGGGACGAGCTCCTACAATGAGCAGTTCTTC. Protein product: CASSGTSGTSSYNEQFF.

The J gene is TRBJ1-1, the V gene TRBV6-5; 11 nucleotides align to TRBD1. This CDR3 has 15 amino acids. Germline-derived CDR1 and CDR2 are MNHEY and SVGAGI. Germline trimming cut 2 bases from V and 4 bases from J; bases unmatched to any gene: 3. The CDR3 nucleotides read TGTGCCAGCAGTTACGGACAGGGGGCCGGCACTGAAGCTTTCTTT. It encodes CASSYGQGAGTEAFF.

This rearrangement joins TRBV18 to TRBJ1-2, with a tentative D call TRBD1 (5 bases). With 1 base removed from V and 4 bases from J, the gap between germline ends came to 10 bases. Germline CDR1 and CDR2: KGHSH and LQKENI. The CDR3 has 14 residues. The chain's CDR3 is CASSPQGEAYGYTF. The CDR3 DNA sequence: TGTGCCAGCTCACCACAAGGGGAAGCCTATGGCTACACCTTC.

This chain links TRBV28 with TRBJ2-1; 12 positions agree with TRBD2. The length of the CDR3 is 14 residues. V was pared by 5 bases and J by 9 bases, with 5 bases of the junction left unmatched. Germline V gene lookup returns CDR1 MDHEN and CDR2 SYDVKM. CDR3 nucleotide sequence: TGTGCCAGCAGTACTAGCGGGGGGCCGGGTGAGCAGTTCTTC. Protein product: CASSTSGGPGEQFF.

The chain employs TRBV28 and TRBJ2-7; perhaps TRBD1 as D (6 bases). The V end lost 3 bases, the J end lost 2 bases, and 11 bases lay between the germline ends. The CDR3 sequence is 14 residues long. The germline V gene has CDR1 MDHEN and CDR2 SYDVKM. CDR3 nucleotides: TGTGCCAGCAGTTTTTCCGACAGGACCTACGAGCAGTACTTC. Protein: CASSFSDRTYEQYF.

J is TRBJ1-2 and V is TRBV7-2, with D tentatively TRBD1 (5 bases). The V and J ends lost 7 bases and 2 bases respectively, with 17 bases between them. The germline V gene encodes CDR1 SGHTA and CDR2 FQGNSA. The CDR3 contains 15 residues. CDR3 bases: TGTGCCAGCATGCCAAACAGGATTTTGAACTATGGCTACACCTTC. Protein sequence: CASMPNRILNYGYTF.

J is TRBJ1-1 and V is TRBV30; 7 positions match TRBD1. Unmatched junction bases numbered 15, after V lost 3 bases and J lost 11 bases. The germline gives CDR1 GTSNPN, CDR2 SVGIG (reference sequence). The CDR3 runs to 14 residues. Here the CDR3 reads CAWRRQGIRGDAFF. In nucleotides, the CDR3 is TGTGCCTGGAGAAGACAGGGAATCAGGGGCGACGCTTTCTTT.

The chain carries TRBV7-2 and TRBJ2-1; D is ambiguous. The V and J ends lost 4 bases and 4 bases respectively, with 8 bases between them. The CDR3 runs to 13 residues. Per germline, CDR1 SGHTA and CDR2 FQGNSA. The DNA for the CDR3 is TGTGCCAGCAGCTCTGACCGTTACAATGAGCAGTTCTTC. Amino acids: CASSSDRYNEQFF.

The chain links TRBV7-9 to TRBJ1-2; D is unclear. Germline V gene sequence: CDR1 SEHNR, CDR2 FQNEAQ (reference sequence). This CDR3 is 14 amino acids long. Trimming pared 2 bases from V and 8 bases from J, leaving 15 bases between. The CDR3: CASSLTNVKSGYTF. CDR3 sequence (DNA): TGTGCCAGCAGCTTAACTAATGTCAAGTCAGGCTACACCTTC.

This chain uses TRBV28 with TRBJ1-5; D possibly corresponds to TRBD1 (5 bases). Trimming took 6 bases from V and 6 from J, leaving 15 bases between them. Germline V CDR1 and CDR2: MDHEN, SYDVKM. CDR3 size: 14 residues. CDR3 sequence (DNA): TGTGCCAGCAGGACCTGGGGGAGATTTCAGCCCCAGCATTTT. Its translation: CASRTWGRFQPQHF. Together with reference TRBV28 and TRBJ1-5, the CDR3 gives the full variable domain: DVKVTQSSRYLVKRTGEKVFLECVQDMDHENMFWYRQDPGLGLRLIYFSYDVKMKEKGDIPEGYSVSREKKERFSLILESASTNQTSMYLCASRTWGRFQPQHFGDGTRLSIL.